The sequence of this TCR beta chain was determined in a study of blood T cells in healthy people across ages. This clonotype has just one count. The CDR3 contains 16 residues. CDR1 SQVTM and CDR2 ANQGSEA come from the germline V gene. Through a sample-barcoded 5' primer and a J-beta primer mix, a second PCR was run for about 7 to 12 cycles. Each cDNA was tagged by a template-switch adaptor containing 12 random nucleotides. TCRdb used MiXCR to reprocess the 5' RACE reads, holding one entry per CDR3 protein. The top ten clones hold 0.65% to 0.95% of a sample with roughly 1,000,000 distinct CDR3 sequences, less than 25% of them seen once. Another study also made use of these data, one on T cells of mothers and their children. That work states: The second PCR's M1S primer added sample barcodes and 2-4 random nucleotides.

This sequence was found in a girl aged 2-10 years in good health. Sequences were obtained from blood. V usage is TRBV29-1 and J usage is TRBJ2-7, with 14 positions matching TRBD2. The assigned J gene may be wrong: the sequence end matches TRBJ2-1 better. In DNA, the CDR3 is TGCAGCGTTGATGGGACTAGCGGGAGAGCCCCCAATGAGCAGTTCTTC. Translated: CSVDGTSGRAPNEQFF.